This is a list of T cell receptor beta chains from one sample in a study of cytomegalovirus exposure and HLA in healthy donors. Measured with immunoSEQ multiplex PCR; TCRdb has only the in-frame clones, and not every one. The table has 140,000 to 150,000 clones, roughly three quarters seen once. The sample was PBMCs. The receptors derive from a female donor in good health and CMV-seronegative. The conserved cysteine and the conserved F or W are not part of the CDR3 here. Fields, in order: V gene, J gene, CDR3 protein.

TRBV6-5	TRBJ1-2	ASKSDRGTGYGYT
TRBV12-2	TRBJ1-1	ASRLILTGLGTEAF
TRBV27	TRBJ1-1	ASSFERNTEAF
TRBV5-4	TRBJ2-3	ASSGARTSGGMVDTQY
TRBV5-6	TRBJ1-3	ASSLEDSVYGNTIY
TRBV5-6	TRBJ1-2	ASSLIRLDGYT
TRBV28	TRBJ1-2	ASSYPWGQGATGYGYT
TRBV5-1	TRBJ2-3	ASSSPAGGFTDTQY
TRBV5-6	TRBJ2-5	ASSSDRGRGFGETQY
TRBV28	TRBJ1-1	ASTTDRDPEAF
TRBV18	TRBJ2-3	ASSPPSTDTQY
TRBV7-2	TRBJ2-5	ASSRGLQETQY
TRBV5-6	TRBJ1-2	ASSYGVAGSNYGYT
TRBV18	TRBJ1-1	ASSPGQEREAF
TRBV2	TRBJ2-1	ASTIGLAGEQF
TRBV28	TRBJ1-5	ASSFGQGRVQPQH
TRBV5-1	TRBJ1-3	ASSPGPGNTIY
TRBV7-9	TRBJ2-1	ASSFRTGGSSNEQF
TRBV27	TRBJ2-1	ASRVAGARNEQF
TRBV27	TRBJ1-6	ASSTPTGMGSPLH
TRBV27	TRBJ2-7	ASSPRDPRYEQY
TRBV2	TRBJ2-7	ASSGWDNSYEQY
TRBV28	TRBJ2-3	ASSFGLAYSSTDTQY
TRBV6-1	TRBJ1-2	ASSGGTDLSYYGYT
TRBV7-7	TRBJ2-5	ASSPGTGGEQTQY
TRBV9	TRBJ2-7	ASSVGGTNLYEQY
TRBV14	TRBJ2-5	ASSQARLAGVLETQY
TRBV7-3	TRBJ2-1	ASSPRGVSYNEQF
TRBV7-3	TRBJ1-1	ASSSRGGEMTEAF